This record covers a single T cell receptor (beta chain). This clonotype was observed at least ten times. No antigen is known for it. Within one base of it there is no much larger clone, and no base qualities were kept. TCRdb shows the sequencer as Illumina HiSeq 2500. TCR beta libraries were prepared by quantitative 5'-RACE with molecular barcodes. On the study's bioinformatics: A new computational method based on a probabilistic model of VDJ rearrangement was used to identify disease-linked TCR variants. TCRdb reprocessed the public reads (quality trimming at Q25 with fastp, clone calling with MiXCR) and kept in-frame beta chains. One record per CDR3 amino acid sequence lists the most common genes and DNA. TCRdb assigned the V and J calls; the authors' analysis was not used. This sample has 150,000 to 200,000 distinct CDR3 sequences in its table, and around 20% of those were observed once. The top ten clones comprise over 7% of the sample.

From its cysteine to its phenylalanine, the CDR3 spans 15 amino acids. The only DNA kept is the CDR3, 45 bases in frame from the first base. The germline V gene supplies CDR1 SGHRS and CDR2 YFSETQ. For this chain, trimming is 3 bases at the V end and 6 bases at the J end, and the number of junction bases without a gene match is 3. The data are from a study of CD8 T cells in ankylosing spondylitis (dated by TCRdb to the late 2010s). In terms of the full investigation: The study profiled T cell receptor beta repertoires in healthy donors and ankylosing spondylitis patients to find disease-linked TCR variants. The full study cohort comprised about 25 ankylosing spondylitis patients and 85 to 120 healthy donors. Peripheral blood was sampled, and synovial fluid was also collected from ankylosing spondylitis patients. General findings and caveats noted by the study authors: A TCR beta motif made up of eight or nine highly homologous amino acid variants appeared to be characteristic of blood from ankylosing spondylitis patients. According to the report, matched synovial fluid samples from ankylosing spondylitis patients were significantly enriched for the disease-linked clones. Some of the motif variants had been reported before in the synovial fluid and blood of reactive arthritis patients, a finding that suggests common disease-initiation mechanisms. In peripheral blood, the disease-linked clones were found at relatively low frequencies and had a CD8+ phenotype.

Sequencing was done on a sample of blood, either unsorted or a sorted T cell fraction (not recorded which). The TCR sequence derives from a male donor with ankylosing spondylitis or in good health (not recorded which). Recombination linked TRBV5-1 to TRBJ2-1; 13 middle bases align to TRBD2. The DNA sequence reads TGCGCCAGCAGCTCGGGACTAGCGGGAATCAATGAGCAGTTCTTC. This encodes CASSSGLAGINEQFF.